This TCR beta chain was recovered during a study of CD8 T cells in Susac syndrome. Control patients had untreated stable or active relapsing-remitting multiple sclerosis by revised McDonald criteria. Negative isolation was applied to CD8+ and CD4+ T cells, and FACS enrichment was applied to TEMRA cells. With 4 bases clipped from V and 1 base from J, the junction kept 3 bases outside the gene matches. The length of the CDR3 is 14 residues. Germline V lookup: CDR1 MNHEY, CDR2 SMNVEV (reference sequence). This clonotype came up once. RNA totalling about 0.5 to 1 ug underwent reverse transcription with random hexamers. Amplification of TCR beta CDR3 was carried out by immunoSEQ multiplex PCR, which covered 54 Vbeta and 13 Jbeta segments. Via MiXCR, TCRdb re-called the immunoSEQ multiplex PCR reads, giving one row per CDR3 protein. The table lists about 280,000 distinct CDR3 sequences, 80% to 90% of them singletons, with around 0.11% in the top ten.

The V and J genes are TRBV27 and TRBJ1-1, with 7 bases fitting TRBD1. Sequencing was done on a sample of CD8+ T cells from PBMCs. The origin of this receptor is a human donor with multiple sclerosis. The CDR3 loop is CASSWHRGNTEAFF. For the CDR3, the DNA is TGTGCCAGCAGTTGGCACAGGGGGAACACTGAAGCTTTCTTT.